The rows below give T cell receptor beta chains drawn from one sample of a study of T cell responses to AZD1222 COVID-19 vaccine. This table comes from immunoSEQ multiplex PCR, and its TCRdb copy is limited to in-frame clones, with some not included. The sample holds roughly 120,000 clones; around 93% are singletons and the top ten take 2.9%. This sample comprised peripheral blood, obtained 28 days after the second AZD1222 dose. The receptors originated from an adult who received the AZD1222 COVID-19 vaccine. The CDR3 runs from the conserved cysteine through the conserved F or W. Fields, in order: J gene, D gene, clone size, V gene, CDR3 DNA, CDR3 protein. The D gene is left open where the match is weak. Not all rows give a size; the values are once, few, many and, for expanded clones, a class.

TRBJ1-2 | TRBD1 | NA | TRBV2 | TGTGCCAGCATACGCGGGACAGAACTCTATGGCTACACCTTC | CASIRGTELYGYTF
TRBJ1-4 | NA | NA | TRBV3-1/TRBV3-2 | TGTGCCAGCAGCCAAGACTTGGGAAATGAAAAACTGTTTTTT | CASSQDLGNEKLFF
TRBJ2-1 | NA | NA | TRBV6-1 | TGTGCCAGCAGTGATTCGTGGGACGAGTACAATGAGCAGTTCTTC | CASSDSWDEYNEQFF
TRBJ2-2 | NA | NA | TRBV6-5 | TGTGCCAGCAGTTTTACGTTTGGGGAGCTGTTTTTT | CASSFTFGELFF
TRBJ1-1 | NA | NA | TRBV18 | TGTGCCAGCTCACCTATTCAGGGGGAAGCTTTCTTT | CASSPIQGEAFF
TRBJ2-6 | TRBD2 | NA | TRBV7-2 | TGTGCCAGCAGCCCTCGACTAGCGGGCGACTCTGGGGCCAACGTCCTGACTTTC | CASSPRLAGDSGANVLTF
TRBJ2-5 | NA | NA | TRBV2 | TGTGCCAGCACACAAGAGACCCAGTACTTC | CASTQETQYF
TRBJ1-4 | NA | NA | TRBV5-1 | TGCGCCAGCAGCGCTGGACAGACTGAAAAACTGTTTTTT | CASSAGQTEKLFF
TRBJ2-7 | TRBD2 | NA | TRBV10-3 | TGTGCCATTTCGACTAGCGGGAGTTACGAGCAGTACTTC | CAISTSGSYEQYF
TRBJ1-5 | NA | NA | TRBV10-2 | TGCGCCAGCAGTGAGGGGGGAGGGAAAGTTCAGCCCCAGCATTTT | CASSEGGGKVQPQHF
TRBJ2-2 | NA | NA | TRBV6-1 | TGTGCCAGCAGTGAAGCTACAGGGAACACCGGGGAGCTGTTTTTT | CASSEATGNTGELFF
TRBJ2-5 | NA | NA | TRBV28 | TGTGCCACCAGTCAAGAGACCCAGTACTTC | CATSQETQYF
TRBJ2-2 | NA | NA | TRBV2 | TGTGCCAGCAGTGATCCCACTAGAAACACCGGGGAGCTGTTTTTT | CASSDPTRNTGELFF
TRBJ2-2 | NA | NA | TRBV6-4 | TGTGCCAGATCTCGCCGCAACAACACCGGGGAGCTGTTTTTT | CARSRRNNTGELFF
TRBJ1-2 | TRBD1 | NA | TRBV3-1/TRBV3-2 | TGTGCCAGTCGACAGGGAGGTGGCTACACCTTC | CASRQGGGYTF
TRBJ1-1 | TRBD1 | NA | TRBV5-1 | TGCGCCAGCAGCTGGGTGACAGGGGGGAACACTGAAGCTTTCTTT | CASSWVTGGNTEAFF
TRBJ2-1 | NA | NA | TRBV11-3 | TGTGCCAGCAGCTTCTCCCCGGGAAATGAGCAGTTCTTC | CASSFSPGNEQFF
TRBJ1-2 | NA | NA | TRBV19 | TGTGCCGGCTCCCCGGGGTTGTCCGGTCATGGCTACACCTTC | CAGSPGLSGHGYTF
TRBJ2-7 | NA | NA | TRBV27 | TGTGCCAGCAGCCCGATCTCCCAATCAGCAACGGACGAGCAGTACTTC | CASSPISQSATDEQYF
TRBJ1-1 | TRBD1 | NA | TRBV29-1 | TGCAGCGTTGCGACAGGGGGCTCTGAAGCTTTCTTT | CSVATGGSEAFF
TRBJ2-7 | NA | NA | TRBV27 | TGTGCCAGCAGCTATGGGGGTGGGGGGGCCTTCGAGCAGTACTTC | CASSYGGGGAFEQYF
TRBJ2-7 | NA | NA | TRBV20-1 | TGCAGTGCTAGTACAAGGAGCTCCTACGAGCAGTACTTC | CSASTRSSYEQYF
TRBJ1-1 | TRBD1 | NA | TRBV23-1 | TGCGCCAGCAGCCCCCTCGGACAGGGGAAGGGCATGAACACTGAAGCTTTCTTT | CASSPLGQGKGMNTEAFF
TRBJ1-5 | NA | NA | TRBV2 | TGTGCCAGCAGTGAAGGACAGACCTATCAGCCCCAGCATTTT | CASSEGQTYQPQHF
TRBJ1-2 | TRBD1 | NA | TRBV7-8 | TGTGCCAGCAGCTCCCGGACAGGGGTTGGGCTAAACTATGGCTACACCTTC | CASSSRTGVGLNYGYTF
TRBJ1-2 | NA | NA | TRBV5-5 | TGTGCCAGCAGCGAAGGGACAAGCCCTTACTATGGCTACACCTTC | CASSEGTSPYYGYTF
TRBJ2-1 | TRBD2 | NA | TRBV29-1 | TGCAGCGTTTCCGGGACTACCTCCTTTAGCTCCTACAATGAGCAGTTCTTC | CSVSGTTSFSSYNEQFF
TRBJ2-1 | TRBD1 | NA | TRBV2 | TGTGCCAGCAGTTCGACGGGGACAGCACACAATGAGCAGTTCTTC | CASSSTGTAHNEQFF
TRBJ2-1 | TRBD2 | NA | TRBV5-1 | TGCGCCAGCAGCCCCTTTAGCGGGGCCTCCTACAATGAGCAGTTCTTC | CASSPFSGASYNEQFF
TRBJ2-3 | TRBD1 | once | TRBV18 | TGTGCCAGCTCGGACAGGGGGAGCACAGATACGCAGTATTTT | CASSDRGSTDTQYF
TRBJ1-6 | NA | NA | TRBV10-1 | TGCGCCAGCAGAGAAGACAGTTATAATTCACCCCTCCACTTT | CASREDSYNSPLHF
TRBJ1-1 | NA | once | TRBV2 | TGTGCCAGCAACTTACTCAGAGGGAACACTGAAGCTTTCTTT | CASNLLRGNTEAFF
TRBJ1-1 | TRBD1 | NA | TRBV6-5 | TGTGCCAGCAGGGACAGGGTGAGCACTGAAGCTTTCTTT | CASRDRVSTEAFF
TRBJ2-5 | NA | NA | TRBV11-2 | TGTGCCAGCAGTCGAACAGCCTACCAAGAGACCCAGTACTTC | CASSRTAYQETQYF
TRBJ1-3 | NA | NA | TRBV2 | TGTGCCAGAGAGATAGGCTCTGGAAACACCATATATTTT | CAREIGSGNTIYF
TRBJ2-2 | NA | NA | TRBV9 | TGTGCCAGCAGCGTAGCCCCTGCGCCCCCCGGGGAGCTGTTTTTT | CASSVAPAPPGELFF
TRBJ1-2 | NA | NA | TRBV12-3/TRBV12-4 | TGTGCCAGCAGTTTAGAAACCTATGGCTACACCTTC | CASSLETYGYTF
TRBJ1-5 | NA | NA | TRBV12-5 | TGTGCTAGTGGTTTCCTGTCGACAGCATCTTATAGCAATCAGCCCCAGCATTTT | CASGFLSTASYSNQPQHF
TRBJ1-5 | NA | NA | TRBV6-5 | TGTGCCAGCAGACGGGACGTTCACAATCAGCCCCAGCATTTT | CASRRDVHNQPQHF
TRBJ1-5 | NA | NA | TRBV4-1 | TGCGCCAGCAGCCAAACCGGGTTCAGCCAGCCCCAGCATTTT | CASSQTGFSQPQHF
TRBJ1-2 | TRBD1 | NA | TRBV3-1/TRBV3-2 | TGTGCCAGCAGCCGACAGGGCCTGGAGGGCTACACCTTC | CASSRQGLEGYTF
TRBJ2-7 | NA | NA | TRBV11-2 | TGTGCCAGCAGCTTATTTCTCGAGCAGTACTTC | CASSLFLEQYF
TRBJ1-1 | NA | NA | TRBV6-6 | TGTGCCAGCAGTCCGACAGCTTACACTGAAGCTTTCTTT | CASSPTAYTEAFF
TRBJ2-1 | NA | NA | TRBV29-1 | TGCAGCGTTGACGTGGTAGCTAATGAGCAGTTCTTC | CSVDVVANEQFF
TRBJ1-4 | NA | NA | TRBV18 | TGTGCCAGCTCGCCCAACCTTCTAGCTAATGAAAAACTGTTTTTT | CASSPNLLANEKLFF
TRBJ1-2 | NA | NA | TRBV2 | TGTGCCAGCAGGGGGACACAAGATTATGGCTACACCTTC | CASRGTQDYGYTF
TRBJ1-6 | NA | NA | TRBV6-5 | TGTGCCAGCAGTTACGGGGAGGGAAGGAATTCACCCCTCCACTTT | CASSYGEGRNSPLHF
TRBJ2-5 | TRBD1 | NA | TRBV2 | TGTGCCAGCAGTGACAGGGGGATTAGTCATCGGCCCCAGTACTTC | CASSDRGISHRPQYF
TRBJ1-5 | NA | NA | TRBV19 | TGTGCCACCAAACCCTATGAGGTTACCAATCAGCCCCAGCATTTT | CATKPYEVTNQPQHF
TRBJ1-1 | TRBD1 | NA | TRBV27 | TGTGCCAGCAGTTTTGGGACAGGGGGGAATGTACCCGTTGAAGCTTTCTTT | CASSFGTGGNVPVEAFF
TRBJ1-1 | NA | NA | TRBV7-9 | TGTGCCAGCAGCTACGTGGGGGGGCGGAACACTGAAGCTTTCTTT | CASSYVGGRNTEAFF
TRBJ2-2 | NA | NA | TRBV5-8 | TGTGCCAGCTCCCCGGGTTGGAACACCGGGGAGCTGTTTTTT | CASSPGWNTGELFF
TRBJ1-6 | NA | few | TRBV6-1 | TGTGCCAGCAGTGAAAAAGAGGGGGAGAATTCACCCCTCCACTTT | CASSEKEGENSPLHF